The 7 T cell receptor beta chains below come from one sample, sequenced in a study of T cells in Graves' hyperthyroidism and ophthalmopathy. Amplified TCR beta CDR3 regions derived from RNA transcripts. The study used the HTBI primer set for a first-round RT-PCR of the TCR CDR3. MiXCR was run by TCRdb on the multiplex PCR reads, yielding one entry per CDR3 protein. In the table there are 530,000 or so distinct CDR3 sequences, about a sixth of which are singletons. Sequencing was carried out using blood. The source is a woman aged 18-30 years with Graves' ophthalmopathy.

In this sample, this clonotype turned up many times. J is TRBJ2-7 and V is TRBV28, with no clear D. Trimming took 3 bases from V and 3 from J, leaving 6 bases between them. CDR3 length: 12 residues. Germline loops: CDR1 MDHEN, CDR2 SYDVKM. The CDR3 DNA follows: TGTGCCAGCAGTTTTCCCGGCTACGAGCAGTACTTC. It codes for CASSFPGYEQYF.

This clonotype was observed at least ten times. This rearrangement joins TRBV28 to TRBJ2-7; 7 bases line up with TRBD2. After removal of 6 bases from V and 2 bases from J, the junction contained 10 bases not matched to a gene. The CDR3 extends over 15 amino acids. The germline gives CDR1 MDHEN, CDR2 SYDVKM. The CDR3 is CASRPLAAPTYEQYF. CDR3 nucleotides: TGTGCCAGCAGGCCCCTAGCGGCCCCAACCTACGAGCAGTACTTC.

This clonotype was picked up a small number of times. The V call is TRBV28, the J call TRBJ1-5, with D possibly TRBD1 on 5 matching bases. In germline, CDR1 is MDHEN, CDR2 SYDVKM. The V gene lost 8 bases and the J gene lost 3 bases, with 23 bases spanning the gap. This CDR3 region has 17 residues. CDR3 sequence (DNA): TGTGCCAGCGGGACCGTTTTGGGCCCCGTTATCAATCAGCCCCAGCATTTT. It is translated as CASGTVLGPVINQPQHF.

This clonotype occurred many times. CDR3 in amino acids: CSALDSLNEKLFF. CDR3 sequence (DNA): TGCAGTGCCCTGGACAGTCTTAATGAAAAACTGTTTTTT. The chain couples TRBV20-1 to TRBJ1-4; weak D call: TRBD1 (6 bases). V was cut by 6 bases and J by 4 bases, with 12 bases left in between. CDR1 DFQATT and CDR2 SNEGSKA come from the germline V gene (reference sequence). The CDR3 contains 13 residues.

The V call is TRBV4-1, the J call TRBJ2-6; D might be TRBD2 (6 bases). CDR3 length: 16 amino acids. Germline V CDR1 and CDR2: MGHRA, YSYEKL. Trimming shortened V by 0 bases and J by 0 bases, and 6 bases separated the two germline ends. CDR3 in amino acids: CASSQERGSGANVLTF. In DNA, the CDR3 is TGCGCCAGCAGCCAAGAGCGGGGCTCTGGGGCCAACGTCCTGACTTTC.

The genes are TRBV5-6 and TRBJ2-1; perhaps TRBD1 as D (6 bases). Trimming left V 2 bases short and J 6 bases short, with 12 bases between. The CDR3 is 14 residues long. The germline V gene has CDR1 SGHDT and CDR2 YYEEEE. The CDR3 DNA is TGTGCCAGCAGCTTCGGGACATGGGGCAATGAGCAGTTCTTC. It codes for CASSFGTWGNEQFF.

This clonotype was seen ten or more times. The CDR3 is CASSPQGGRETQYF. The CDR3 DNA is TGTGCCAGCAGTCCTCAAGGGGGGAGAGAGACCCAGTACTTC. The rearrangement links TRBV7-3 to TRBJ2-5, with D perhaps given as TRBD1 or TRBD2 (6 bases each). CDR3 length: 14 residues. The V gene lost 6 bases and the J gene lost 4 bases, with 15 bases spanning the gap. Germline V gene sequence: CDR1 SGHTA, CDR2 FQGTGA.